A single sample gave rise to the 17 T cell receptor beta chains below, sequenced in a study of T cell clonality in common variable immunodeficiency. Generated by immunoSEQ multiplex PCR, the TCRdb table keeps only in-frame clones and is missing some. This set yields 55,000 or so clones and no singletons; the top ten hold roughly 5.9%. Input material: peripheral blood mononuclear cells. These receptor sequences come from a person aged 18 to 75 in good health.

Many counts were recorded for this clone. From the germline J gene comes the end of the CDR3, since the read stops 3 residues before it. The chain links TRBV5-4 to TRBJ1-2; TRBD1 might be the D (5 bases). V was pared by 4 bases and J by 0 bases, with 13 bases between. The CDR3 runs to 15 residues. Germline V CDR1 and CDR2: SGHNT, YYREEE (reference sequence). The CDR3 sequence: CASSDVRGANYGYTF. The DNA read from the CDR3 is TGTGCCAGCAGCGATGTTCGGGGGGCTAACTATGGC.

The sample holds many counts of this clone. The read finishes 3 residues shy of the CDR3 end, and the germline J gene is used to complete it. The chain links TRBV20-1 to TRBJ2-7, with 9 bases lining up with TRBD2. The CDR3 has 14 residues. V trimming: 5 bases; J trimming: 2 bases; junction bases outside the gene matches: 7. Per germline, CDR1 DFQATT and CDR2 SNEGSKA (reference sequence). The part of the CDR3 DNA that was read is TGCAGTGCTCTAGATCCTAGCGGGACCTACGAG. Residues: CSALDPSGTYE. The full CDR3 reads CSALDPSGTYEQYF.

Many counts were recorded for this clone. The read comes to an end 3 residues before the CDR3 does, leaving the germline J gene to fill in the end. V is TRBV19 and J is TRBJ2-2; D is perhaps TRBD1 (5 bases). CDR3 length equals 15 residues. V was trimmed by 2 bases and J by 3 bases, leaving 10 bases between them. Germline CDR1 reads LNHDA; CDR2 reads SQIVND (reference sequence). CDR3 DNA, as far as it was read: TGTGCCAGTAGTATACGACAGCCTGACACCGGGGAG. The encoded protein is CASSIRQPDTGE. The whole CDR3 reads CASSIRQPDTGELFF. Full variable domain (remainder filled in from reference TRBV19 and TRBJ2-2): DGGITQSPKYLFRKEGQNVTLSCEQNLNHDAMYWYRQDPGQGLRLIYYSQIVNDFQKGDIAEGYSVSREKKESFPLTVTSAQKNPTAFYLCASSIRQPDTGELFFGEGSRLTVL.

CDR3 DNA (partial): TGCGCCAGCAGCCAGGGACTGACGAACACTGAA. Its translation is CASSQGLTNTE. The whole CDR3 region reads CASSQGLTNTEAFF. V and J are TRBV5-1 and TRBJ1-1, with a tentative D call TRBD1 (5 bases). The CDR3 extends 3 residues past the end of the read, so its final part is completed from the germline J gene. This CDR3 comprises 14 residues. Germline CDR1 reads SGHRS; CDR2 reads YFSETQ. Deletions cut 4 bases from V and 1 base from J, with 11 bases between.

This clone was detected many times. The read falls 3 residues short of the CDR3 end, and the missing part is taken from the germline J gene. The genes are TRBV20-1 and TRBJ2-2; D is undetermined. This CDR3 comprises 13 residues. Germline CDR1 DFQATT, CDR2 SNEGSKA (reference sequence). Trimming pared 8 bases from V and 1 base from J, leaving 11 bases between. The CDR3 DNA, read in part, is TGCAGTCTCAAGGCAGGGAACACCGGGGAG. Residues: CSLKAGNTGE. The whole CDR3 protein is CSLKAGNTGELFF.

This clone was counted at least ten times. From the germline J gene comes the end of the CDR3, since the read stops 3 residues before it. Other DNA sequences in the same sample also yield this CDR3. The V call is TRBV19, the J call TRBJ2-7, with unresolved D. The CDR3 is made up of 14 amino acids. Germline-derived CDR1 and CDR2 are LNHDA and SQIVND (reference sequence). Between the trimmed V and J ends, which lost 2 bases and 0 bases, there was a span of 8 bases. The sequenced CDR3 bases are TGTGCCAGTAGTATAAGTGGCAGCTCCTACGAG. This translates into CASSISGSSYE. The full CDR3 sequence reads CASSISGSSYEQYF.

This clone was detected many times. The missing CDR3 end, 3 residues past where the read stops, is filled in from the germline J gene. V usage is TRBV7-8 and J usage is TRBJ2-7; a possible D gene is TRBD2 (6 bases). The CDR3 consists of 13 residues. V was shortened by 5 bases and J by 5 bases, with 13 bases between the two germline ends. The germline V gene encodes CDR1 SGHVS and CDR2 FQNEAQ. The CDR3 DNA, read in part, is TGTGCCAGCAGCCGCGGGACTCAGGACGAG. It specifies CASSRGTQDE. The full CDR3 protein reads CASSRGTQDEQYF.

In this sample, this clone turned up many times. The CDR3 end lies 3 residues beyond the end of the read and is filled in from the germline J gene. This chain uses TRBV6-2 or TRBV6-3 with TRBJ2-2; either TRBD1 or TRBD2 may fit D (7 bases each). Germline CDR1 and CDR2: MNHEY and SVGEGT. This CDR3 comprises 15 residues. Trimming pared 6 bases from V and 7 bases from J, leaving 18 bases between. CDR3: CASRAGTAGIGELFF. The sequenced part of the CDR3 DNA is TGTGCCAGCAGGGCCGGGACAGCGGGAATCGGGGAG.

This clone occurred a few times. The covered CDR3 bases are TGTGCCAGCAGTCTACCCGGACAGCCTATTAATCAGCCC. It encodes CASSLPGQPINQP. The whole CDR3 sequence reads CASSLPGQPINQPQHF. This chain joins TRBV2 and TRBJ1-5, with TRBD1 as a possible D gene (6 bases). The observed sequence ends 3 residues before the CDR3 terminus, with the missing tail filled in from the germline J gene. The germline gives CDR1 SNHLY, CDR2 FYNNEI. Trimming removed 5 bases from V and 4 bases from J, with 18 bases in between. There are 16 residues in the CDR3.

At least ten counts were recorded for this clone. The read terminates 3 residues before the CDR3 end, so the remaining end is supplied by the germline J gene. The chain recombines TRBV19 with TRBJ1-1; D is perhaps TRBD1 (6 bases). Germline loops: CDR1 LNHDA, CDR2 SQIVND (reference sequence). The CDR3 runs to 12 residues. The covered CDR3 bases are TGTGCCAGTAGTAAGACAGGTGGAGGA. Its protein product is CASSKTGGG. The whole CDR3 sequence reads CASSKTGGGAFF.

In this sample, this clone turned up many times. The CDR3 end falls 3 residues outside the read, so it is completed with the germline J gene. The chain uses TRBV29-1 and TRBJ2-5; TRBD1 or TRBD2 may be the D gene (5 bases each). The CDR3 consists of 13 residues. Germline CDR1 and CDR2: SQVTM and ANQGSEA. V was clipped by 6 bases and J by 4 bases, with 15 bases between them. The covered CDR3 bases are TGCAGCGTAAGGCAGGGAGAGGTAGAGACC. Residues: CSVRQGEVET. The whole CDR3 is CSVRQGEVETQYF.

Many counts were recorded for this clone. The read gets to within 3 residues of the CDR3 end, and the germline J gene fills in the rest. The J gene is TRBJ1-2, the V gene TRBV20-1; D uncertain. In germline, CDR1 is DFQATT, CDR2 SNEGSKA (reference sequence). CDR3 length: 14 residues. The DNA read from the CDR3 is TGCAGTGCTCCTCAAGGAGGCCCCTTAGGGGGC. Translation: CSAPQGGPLGG. The complete CDR3 protein is CSAPQGGPLGGYTF.

In this sample, this clone turned up many times. The CDR3 end is not reached by the read, which stops 3 residues before it; the germline J gene fills it in. V is TRBV5-1 and J is TRBJ2-1; TRBD2 matches at 10 bases. CDR3 length: 16 residues. J gave up 9 bases and V 2 bases, and 11 bases lay outside the gene matches. CDR1 SGHRS and CDR2 YFSETQ come from the germline V gene. This CDR3 is CASSFGDSGRQGEQFF. Partial CDR3 DNA: TGCGCCAGCAGCTTTGGTGATAGCGGGAGGCAGGGTGAG.

This clone appeared many times. The observed sequence ends 3 residues before the CDR3 terminus, with the missing tail filled in from the germline J gene. Other DNA sequences in this specimen translate into the identical CDR3. This chain links TRBV19 with TRBJ1-1; D gene ambiguous. Trimming removed 1 base at V and 2 bases at J, with 5 bases between. The CDR3 contains 13 residues. Germline assignment: CDR1 LNHDA and CDR2 SQIVND (reference sequence). The DNA read from the CDR3 is TGTGCCAGTAGTATAGCCGTAAACACTGAA. Its translation: CASSIAVNTE. The full CDR3 is CASSIAVNTEAFF.

At least ten counts were recorded for this clone. The read falls 3 residues short of the CDR3 end, and the missing part is taken from the germline J gene. V and J are TRBV14 and TRBJ1-4; D remains ambiguous. The germline V and J ends were trimmed by 4 bases and 7 bases, with 16 bases remaining between them. From germline, CDR1 is SGHDN and CDR2 FVKESK. The CDR3 totals 15 residues. The chain's CDR3 is CASSPTAARFEKLFF. The part of the CDR3 DNA that was read is TGTGCCAGCAGCCCAACGGCAGCGCGGTTTGAAAAA.

As concerns this clone: The read ends 3 residues shy of where the CDR3 ends; the end is completed using the germline J gene. The chain is built from TRBV10-3 and TRBJ2-5, with TRBD2 identical over 11 bases. The V gene end was trimmed by 2 bases and the J gene end by 5 bases; junction bases not matched to a gene: 10. CDR1 is ENHRY and CDR2 is SYGVKD in the germline V gene. This CDR3 is built from 17 residues. Incomplete CDR3 DNA: TGTGCCATCAGTGAGCAGTTTAGCGGGAGGGCCGGTGAGACC. This translates into CAISEQFSGRAGET. The CDR3, in full, reads CAISEQFSGRAGETQYF.

As regards this clone: The missing CDR3 end, 3 residues past where the read stops, is filled in from the germline J gene. The chain joins TRBV2 to TRBJ1-2, with a tentative D call TRBD1 (5 bases). Trimming stripped 8 bases from V and 7 bases from J, with 20 bases between. CDR3 length equals 14 residues. CDR1 is SNHLY, CDR2 FYNNEI, per germline. CDR3 residues: CASGRGRGLGGYTF. The CDR3 bases that were read are TGTGCCAGCGGCCGGGGCCGGGGACTTGGTGGC.